This T cell receptor (beta chain) was sequenced for a study of T-cell memory formation after mild COVID-19. Using constant-segment primers, 5'RACE produced TCR alpha and TCR beta cDNA libraries carrying sample barcodes and UMIs. TCRdb called the 5' RACE reads again in MiXCR, with one record for every CDR3 protein. The repertoire consists of hundreds of thousands of distinct CDR3 sequences, with 15% occurring once and the leading ten covering about 2%. This receptor was taken from an adult woman who had mild COVID-19 (a few samples of this study predate the infection). Cell type and time point are not known. The sequenced sample was PBMCs or a T cell subset sorted from them (not recorded which).

The CDR3: CSAPRGLAGTDTQYF. As DNA, the CDR3 is TGCAGTGCTCCCCGGGGACTAGCGGGCACAGATACGCAGTATTTT. V gene TRBV20-1 combines with J gene TRBJ2-3, with 11 bases matching TRBD2. In germline, CDR1 is DFQATT, CDR2 SNEGSKA (reference sequence). The J segment lost 1 base and the V segment lost 5 bases, leaving 5 bases of the junction unmatched. The CDR3 has 15 amino acids.